This paragraph covers one TCR beta chain sequence. Its antigen is unknown. These data originate in a study of T cell repertoires in cytomegalovirus infection. About the study: Matching HLA type, along with CMV infection, was indicated by public TCR beta signatures. Study outcomes and limitations: In two of eight donors, the top clonotype was HLA-C-restricted CMV-specific.

Germline loops: CDR1 LNHDA, CDR2 SQIVND (reference sequence). Between the trimmed V and J ends, which lost 7 bases and 0 bases, there was a span of 11 bases. The CDR3 is 14 amino acids. One entry per CDR3 protein, called by TCRdb with MiXCR from the reads. The sample records about 400,000 distinct CDR3 sequences, roughly 36% being singletons. The receptor's source is a human donor in good health (CMV status not recorded). Some clones in this sample may be carry-over from other donors' samples. The chain has TRBV19 and TRBJ2-3; the D gene is possibly TRBD2 (5 bases). Sequences were derived from cultured PBMCs, sampled from culture after CMV antigen stimulation. CDR3 sequence (DNA): TGTGCCAGTATCCCCCGCGGGAGCACAGATACGCAGTATTTT. Translating it yields CASIPRGSTDTQYF.